This T cell receptor beta chain was identified during a study of CD8+ T cells in alopecia areata. About the study: Each day, treated patients took oral tofacitinib twice, at 5 to 10 mg per dose.

Germline V lookup: CDR1 SGHRS, CDR2 YFSETQ. V was clipped by 4 bases and J by 7 bases; unmatched bases: 11. This CDR3 spans 15 amino acids. RNA extraction was followed by reverse transcription into cDNA, which acted as the sequencing template. Only in-frame clones appear in the TCRdb table, and some are missing; sequencing was by immunoSEQ multiplex PCR. This sample carries about 180,000 clones, approximately 56% of them seen once, and the ten largest clones take about 15%. Researchers took lesional scalp punch biopsies and peripheral blood from people who were alopecia areata patients. Sorting separated CD4+ and CD8+ T cells out of PBMCs.

The chain is built from TRBV5-1 and TRBJ2-5; TRBD1 aligns across 9 bases. The receptor comes from a human donor with alopecia areata. The source material was CD4+ T cells sorted from blood, sampled at week 0. CDR3 coding DNA: TGCGCCAGCAGCCCAACCGGGACAGGGTGGGCGACCCAGTACTTC. Translated: CASSPTGTGWATQYF.